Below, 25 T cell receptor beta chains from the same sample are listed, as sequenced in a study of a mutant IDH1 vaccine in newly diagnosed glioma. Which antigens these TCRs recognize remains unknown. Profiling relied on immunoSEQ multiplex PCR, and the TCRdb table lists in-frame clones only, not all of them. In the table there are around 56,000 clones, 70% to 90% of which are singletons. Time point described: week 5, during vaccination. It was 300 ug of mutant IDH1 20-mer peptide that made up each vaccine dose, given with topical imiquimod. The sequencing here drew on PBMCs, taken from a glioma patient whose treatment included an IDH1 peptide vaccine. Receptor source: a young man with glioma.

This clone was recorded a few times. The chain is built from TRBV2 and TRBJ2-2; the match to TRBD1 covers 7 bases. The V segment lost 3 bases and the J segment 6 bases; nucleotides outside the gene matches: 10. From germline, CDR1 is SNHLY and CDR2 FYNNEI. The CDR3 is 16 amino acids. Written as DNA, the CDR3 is TGTGCCAGCAGTGAGCGACAGGGTTGGGCGGCCGGGGAGCTGTTTTTT. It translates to CASSERQGWAAGELFF.

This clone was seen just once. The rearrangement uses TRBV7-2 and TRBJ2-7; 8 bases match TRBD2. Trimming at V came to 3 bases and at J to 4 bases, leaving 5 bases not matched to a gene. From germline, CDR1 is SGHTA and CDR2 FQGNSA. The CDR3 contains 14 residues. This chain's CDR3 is CASSFWPSGYEQYF. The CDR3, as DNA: TGTGCCAGCAGCTTCTGGCCTAGCGGGTACGAGCAGTACTTC.

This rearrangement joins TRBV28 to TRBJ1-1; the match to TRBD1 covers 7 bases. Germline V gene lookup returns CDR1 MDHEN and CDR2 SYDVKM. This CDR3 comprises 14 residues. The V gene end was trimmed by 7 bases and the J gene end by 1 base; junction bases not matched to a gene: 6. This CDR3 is CASNEGGRNTEAFF. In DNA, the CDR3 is TGTGCCAGCAACGAAGGGGGCCGGAACACTGAAGCTTTCTTT. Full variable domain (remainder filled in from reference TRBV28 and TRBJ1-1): DVKVTQSSRYLVKRTGEKVFLECVQDMDHENMFWYRQDPGLGLRLIYFSYDVKMKEKGDIPEGYSVSREKKERFSLILESASTNQTSMYLCASNEGGRNTEAFFGQGTRLTVV.

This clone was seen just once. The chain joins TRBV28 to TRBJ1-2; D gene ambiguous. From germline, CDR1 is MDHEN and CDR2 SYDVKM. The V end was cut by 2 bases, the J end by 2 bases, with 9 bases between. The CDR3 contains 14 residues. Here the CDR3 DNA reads TGTGCCAGCAGTTTAAACAGAGGAAACTATGGCTACACCTTC. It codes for CASSLNRGNYGYTF.

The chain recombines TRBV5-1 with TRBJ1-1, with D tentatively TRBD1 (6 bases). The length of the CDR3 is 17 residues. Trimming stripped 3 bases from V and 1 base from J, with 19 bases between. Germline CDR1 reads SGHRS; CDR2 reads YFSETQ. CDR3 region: CASSSSYTQGRNTEAFF. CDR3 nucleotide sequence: TGCGCCAGCAGCTCTTCTTACACACAGGGTCGGAACACTGAAGCTTTCTTT.

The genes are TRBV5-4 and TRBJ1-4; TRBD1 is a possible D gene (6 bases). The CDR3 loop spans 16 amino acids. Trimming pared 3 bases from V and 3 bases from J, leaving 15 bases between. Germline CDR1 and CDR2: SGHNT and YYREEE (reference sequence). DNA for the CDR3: TGTGCCAGCAGCTCAACCGGACAGACACCTAATGAAAAACTGTTTTTT. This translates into CASSSTGQTPNEKLFF.

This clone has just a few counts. CDR3 protein: CASRLGGANTEAFF. The CDR3 region has the DNA TGTGCCAGCAGGCTAGGCGGCGCGAACACTGAAGCTTTCTTT. This sequence joins TRBV2 and TRBJ1-1, with D uncertain. Germline V lookup: CDR1 SNHLY, CDR2 FYNNEI. This CDR3 has 14 residues. V was shortened by 6 bases and J by 1 base, with 12 bases between the two germline ends.

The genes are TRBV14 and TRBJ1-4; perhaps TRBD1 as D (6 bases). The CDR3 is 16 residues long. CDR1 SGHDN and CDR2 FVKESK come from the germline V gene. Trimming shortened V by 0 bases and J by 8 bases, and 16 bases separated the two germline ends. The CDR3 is CASSQDGGGRGEKLFF. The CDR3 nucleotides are TGTGCCAGCAGCCAAGACGGAGGGGGACGGGGAGAAAAACTGTTTTTT.

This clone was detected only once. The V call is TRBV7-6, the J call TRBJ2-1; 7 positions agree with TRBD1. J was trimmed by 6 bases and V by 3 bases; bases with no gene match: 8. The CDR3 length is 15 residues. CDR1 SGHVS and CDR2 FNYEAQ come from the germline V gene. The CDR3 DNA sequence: TGTGCCAGCAGCTTCGGACCGTCAGGGGGCAATGAGCAGTTCTTC. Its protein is CASSFGPSGGNEQFF.

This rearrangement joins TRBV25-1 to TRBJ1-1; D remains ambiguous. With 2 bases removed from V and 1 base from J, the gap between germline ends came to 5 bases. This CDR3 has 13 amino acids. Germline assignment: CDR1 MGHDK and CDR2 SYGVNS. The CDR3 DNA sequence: TGTGCCAGCAGTGAAAAGTGGAACACTGAAGCTTTCTTT. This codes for CASSEKWNTEAFF.

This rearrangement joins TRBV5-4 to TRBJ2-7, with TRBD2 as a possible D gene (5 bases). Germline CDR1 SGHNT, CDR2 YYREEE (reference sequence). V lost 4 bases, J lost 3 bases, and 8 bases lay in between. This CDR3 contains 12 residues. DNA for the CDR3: TGTGCCAGCAGCCCGGGGAGCTACGAGCAGTACTTC. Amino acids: CASSPGSYEQYF.

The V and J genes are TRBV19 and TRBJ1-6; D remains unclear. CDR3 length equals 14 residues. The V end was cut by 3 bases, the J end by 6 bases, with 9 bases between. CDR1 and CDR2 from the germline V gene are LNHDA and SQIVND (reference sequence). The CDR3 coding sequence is TGTGCCAGTAGTATGAGCCCCCCTAATTCACCCCTCCACTTT. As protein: CASSMSPPNSPLHF.

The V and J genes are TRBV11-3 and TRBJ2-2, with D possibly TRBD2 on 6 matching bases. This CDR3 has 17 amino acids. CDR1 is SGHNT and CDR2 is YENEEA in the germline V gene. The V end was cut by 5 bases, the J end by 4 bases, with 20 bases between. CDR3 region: CASSISQGGPFTGELFF. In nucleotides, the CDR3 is TGTGCCAGCAGCATTAGTCAGGGAGGCCCTTTCACCGGGGAGCTGTTTTTT.

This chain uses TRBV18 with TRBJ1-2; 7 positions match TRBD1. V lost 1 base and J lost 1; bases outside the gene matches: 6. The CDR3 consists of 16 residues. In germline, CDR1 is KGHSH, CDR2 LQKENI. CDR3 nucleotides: TGTGCCAGCTCACCACAGGGGACAGATTTTAACTATGGCTACACCTTC. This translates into CASSPQGTDFNYGYTF.

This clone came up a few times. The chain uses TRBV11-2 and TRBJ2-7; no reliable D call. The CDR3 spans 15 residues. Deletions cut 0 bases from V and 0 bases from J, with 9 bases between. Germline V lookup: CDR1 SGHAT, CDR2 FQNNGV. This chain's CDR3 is CASSLDLWSSYEQYF. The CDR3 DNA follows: TGTGCCAGCAGCTTAGATCTCTGGAGCTCCTACGAGCAGTACTTC.

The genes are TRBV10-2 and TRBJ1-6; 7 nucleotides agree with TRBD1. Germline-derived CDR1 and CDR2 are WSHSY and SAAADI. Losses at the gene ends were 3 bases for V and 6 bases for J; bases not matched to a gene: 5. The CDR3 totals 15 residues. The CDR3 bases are TGCGCCAGCAGTGATACGACAGGGCTTAATTCACCCCTCCACTTT. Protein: CASSDTTGLNSPLHF.

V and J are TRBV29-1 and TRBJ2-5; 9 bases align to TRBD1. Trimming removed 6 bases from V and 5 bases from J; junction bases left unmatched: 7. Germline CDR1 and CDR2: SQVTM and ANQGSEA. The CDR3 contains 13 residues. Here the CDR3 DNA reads TGCAGCGTCTCGGGACAGGGCACGGAGACCCAGTACTTC. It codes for CSVSGQGTETQYF.

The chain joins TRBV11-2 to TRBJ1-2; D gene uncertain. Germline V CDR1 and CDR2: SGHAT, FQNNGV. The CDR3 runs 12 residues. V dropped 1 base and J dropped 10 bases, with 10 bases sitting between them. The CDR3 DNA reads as TGTGCCAGCAGCTTAGTTGGGGTCGACTACACCTTC. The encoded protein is CASSLVGVDYTF.

CDR3 sequence reads: CASSLEPGNTIYF. The CDR3 DNA sequence: TGTGCCAGCAGCTTAGAACCTGGAAACACCATATATTTT. This chain links TRBV7-9 with TRBJ1-3; D gene uncertain. Trimming shortened V by 1 base and J by 2 bases, and 3 bases separated the two germline ends. The CDR3 is made up of 13 amino acids. CDR1 is SEHNR and CDR2 is FQNEAQ in the germline V gene (reference sequence).

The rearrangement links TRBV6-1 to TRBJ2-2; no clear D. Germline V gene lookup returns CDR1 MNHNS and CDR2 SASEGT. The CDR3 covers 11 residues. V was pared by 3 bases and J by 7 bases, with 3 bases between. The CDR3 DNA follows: TGTGCCAGCAGTGATTTCGGGGAGCTGTTTTTT. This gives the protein CASSDFGELFF.

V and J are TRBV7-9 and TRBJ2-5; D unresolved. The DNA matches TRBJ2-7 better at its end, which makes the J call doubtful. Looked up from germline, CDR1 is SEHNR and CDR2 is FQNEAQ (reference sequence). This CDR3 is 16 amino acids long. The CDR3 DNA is TGTGCCAGCAGCTCACATGTACCAGCCGTCTCCTACGAGCAGTACTTC. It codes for CASSSHVPAVSYEQYF.

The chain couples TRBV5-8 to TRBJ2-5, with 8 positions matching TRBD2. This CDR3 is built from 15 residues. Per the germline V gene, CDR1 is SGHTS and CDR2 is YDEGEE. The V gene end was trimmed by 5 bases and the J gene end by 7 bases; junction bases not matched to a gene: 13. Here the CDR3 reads CASSSKTSSGRTQYF. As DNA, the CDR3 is TGTGCCAGCAGTTCCAAAACTTCTAGCGGGCGGACCCAGTACTTC.

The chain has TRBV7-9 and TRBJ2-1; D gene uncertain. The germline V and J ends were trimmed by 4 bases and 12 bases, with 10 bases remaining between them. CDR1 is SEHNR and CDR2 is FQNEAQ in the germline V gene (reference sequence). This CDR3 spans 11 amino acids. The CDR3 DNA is TGTGCCAGCAGCTACGGACGGATGCAGTTCTTC. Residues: CASSYGRMQFF.

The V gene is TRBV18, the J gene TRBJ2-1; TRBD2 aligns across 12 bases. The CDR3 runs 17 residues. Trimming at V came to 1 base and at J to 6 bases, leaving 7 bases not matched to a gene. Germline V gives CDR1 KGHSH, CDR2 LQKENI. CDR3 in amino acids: CASSPRGLAGGRNEQFF. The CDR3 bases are TGTGCCAGCTCACCACGGGGTCTAGCGGGGGGGCGCAATGAGCAGTTCTTC.

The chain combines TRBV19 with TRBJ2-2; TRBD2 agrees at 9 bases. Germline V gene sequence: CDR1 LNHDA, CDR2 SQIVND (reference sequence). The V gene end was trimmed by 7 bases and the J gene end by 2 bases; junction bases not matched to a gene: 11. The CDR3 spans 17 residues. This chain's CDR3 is CASTPDLAGSNTGELFF. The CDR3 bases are TGTGCCAGTACCCCCGACCTAGCGGGGAGTAACACCGGGGAGCTGTTTTTT.